Reported below is one T cell receptor (beta chain). No antigen is known for it. J lost 7 bases, V lost 0 bases, and 8 bases had no gene match. The CDR3 loop spans 15 amino acids. Germline V CDR1 and CDR2: LGHNA, YSLEER. The data were obtained in a study of neoadjuvant anti-PD-1 for oral cavity cancer. Whole-study results and caveats: Non-responders to neoadjuvant nivolumab had significantly more clonal PBMC T cells than responders.

Patients were newly diagnosed with stage II-IVA oral cavity squamous cell carcinoma without prior systemic or radiation treatment. Patients had HPV-negative, locally advanced oral cavity squamous cell carcinoma. Most PBMC samples had roughly 0.45 ug input DNA in six replicates. Here immunoSEQ multiplex PCR was the method, and the copy in TCRdb shows in-frame clones only, minus some. The table includes 30,000 to 35,000 clones, around nine tenths detected once. Sequencing was performed on PBMCs, taken before nivolumab (anti-PD-1) treatment. The source is a person aged 35-79 years with oral cavity squamous cell carcinoma. The chain links TRBV4-3 to TRBJ1-2; 7 bases map to TRBD1. CDR3 sequence: CASSQDRAGGGGYTF. In DNA form, the CDR3 reads TGCGCCAGCAGCCAAGATCGGGCAGGGGGTGGTGGCTACACCTTC.